Described below is a single T cell receptor (beta chain) sequence and its context. The data were obtained in a study of CD4 and CD8 cells across lung adenocarcinoma regions. One entry per CDR3 protein, called by TCRdb with MiXCR from the PCR reads. Of 12,000 or so distinct CDR3 sequences listed, 53% were seen once; the top ten hold roughly 30%. Samples came from patients with localized non-small cell lung adenocarcinoma. The source is a female donor with lung adenocarcinoma. The CD4 and CD8 labels of this study may be unreliable. The sequenced sample was CD8+ T cells from the center of a lung tumor.

CDR3 amino acids: CASSYSSQHNEQFF. CDR3 nucleotides: TGTGCCAGCAGTTACTCTTCCCAACACAATGAGCAGTTCTTC. The chain couples TRBV6-5 to TRBJ2-1, with D unresolved. The CDR3 runs to 14 residues. Trimming removed 0 bases at V and 5 bases at J, with 8 bases between. CDR1 is MNHEY, CDR2 SVGAGI, per germline.